The clone carrying this T cell receptor (beta chain) was detected only a few times. The antigen is unknown. It is unclear where the CDR3 begins or ends on the DNA, so no DNA is shown, and the CDR3 is as TCRdb lists it. These data come from a study of response to subunit inactivated influenza vaccine. Study-level points and caveats: It was suggested by the authors that few new T cells are recruited by each seasonal influenza vaccination.

TCRdb fed the RT-PCR reads into MiXCR, producing one record per CDR3 protein. Of 550,000 to 800,000 distinct CDR3 sequences listed, about 14% are singletons. CDR1 is DFQATT, CDR2 SNEGSKA, per germline (reference sequence). The CDR3 totals 15 residues, both ends included. This receptor was obtained from a man aged 50 to 60 who received an inactivated influenza vaccine. The source material was PBMCs from blood, sampled around 15 days before vaccination. This chain connects TRBV20-1 to TRBJ2-5; the D call of TRBD1 is as the table states it, not checked on the DNA. CDR3 sequence reads: CSAPRDRGFLETQYF.